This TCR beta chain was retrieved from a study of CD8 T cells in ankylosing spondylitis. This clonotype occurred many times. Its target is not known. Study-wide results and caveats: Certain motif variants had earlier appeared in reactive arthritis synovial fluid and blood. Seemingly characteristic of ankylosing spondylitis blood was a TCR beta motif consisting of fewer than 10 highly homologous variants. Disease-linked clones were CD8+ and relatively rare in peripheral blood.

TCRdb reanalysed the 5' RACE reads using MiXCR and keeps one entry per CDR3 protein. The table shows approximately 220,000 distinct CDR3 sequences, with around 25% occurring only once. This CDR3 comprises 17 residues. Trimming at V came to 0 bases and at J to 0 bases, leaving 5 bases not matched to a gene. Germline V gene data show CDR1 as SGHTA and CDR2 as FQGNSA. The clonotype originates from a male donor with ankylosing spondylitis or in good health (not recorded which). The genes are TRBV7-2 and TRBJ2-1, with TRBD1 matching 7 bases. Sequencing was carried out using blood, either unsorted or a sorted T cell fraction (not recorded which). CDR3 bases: TGTGCCAGCAGCTTAGCGGGACAGACCTTCTCCTACAATGAGCAGTTCTTC. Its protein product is CASSLAGQTFSYNEQFF.